This TCR beta chain was recorded in a study of blood T cell repertoires in COVID-19 (dated by TCRdb to 2018 to 2020). For the study in its entirety: Collaborator samples came from the United States, Italy and Spain and covered acute and convalescent phases of COVID-19. The prospective study material was composed of cDNA or gDNA derived from T cells, B-cell-depleted T cells, or PBMCs. Deeply sampled blood TCRbeta repertoires from subjects exposed to, actively infected with, or recovered from COVID-19 were included in the dataset. The repertoires were released in a freely available public database meant as a resource for research on the immune response to SARS-CoV-2. The samples were drawn from the first 160 participants of the ongoing ImmuneRACE study and from under 1,500 subjects provided by 6 global collaborators. The sample metadata nearly always contained a de-identified subject ID, COVID-19 status, age in years and sex. Where available, HLA class I and class II types were obtained from metadata supplied by the sample provider rather than from assay-based typing.

Details on this clone: Its antigen is currently not known. Per-base quality was not reported, and no clone a single base away is much larger than it.

TCRbeta CDR3 regions were amplified from genomic DNA by means of the immunoSEQ Assay, a bias-controlled multiplex PCR. The paper's processing steps were these. Nucleated cell counts per sample were estimated from amplification of reference gene primers within the assay. To quantify the absolute abundance of each unique TCRbeta CDR3 rearrangement, sequence reads were collapsed and filtered. For each sample, productive Simpson clonality was calculated as the square root of Simpson's diversity index across productive rearrangements. The immuneACCESS repertoire file appears here via TCRdb, limited to in-frame rearrangements. These files lack a portion of the clones; in checked studies, under half of the deficit traces to unresolved V genes, and the cause of the others is not known. V, J and clone size derive from that table, while D and trimming were established from the DNA sequence. The sample table records around 230,000 clones; 86% of these occur just once. The top ten clonotypes cover around 3.8% of the sample.

The paper as a whole reports these results and caveats: The amount of clinical and demographic metadata varied by source and participant and was provided uncurated.

CDR3 length: 16 amino acids, cysteine to phenylalanine. Only the CDR3 DNA is retained, 48 bases long and in frame from the first base. CDR1 LGHNA and CDR2 YSLEER were looked up in the germline V gene. V is cut by 0 bases and J by 2 bases, and the space between the germline ends is 14 bases. In the prospective study, participants were roughly 18 to 89 years old, resided in 24 geographic areas of the United States, and were enrolled through a virtual design. In the prospective study, participants were assigned to cohorts based on the clinical history participants reported in a screening survey and a study questionnaire. In the prospective study, whole blood, serum and a nasopharyngeal or oropharyngeal swab were collected from each participant by mobile phlebotomists. Over a roughly 2-month period, participants in the prospective study had the option of providing additional blood draws and questionnaires. Prospective study blood samples were shipped either frozen or at room temperature before DNA extraction.

The chain employs TRBV4-3 and TRBJ2-7, with TRBD1 perhaps the D gene, on 6 matching bases. Sequenced: PBMCs or T cells enriched from blood (not recorded which). This receptor was obtained from a woman aged 40 to 49 with acute COVID-19. The CDR3 in this case is CASSQDVQGLTYEQYF. In nucleotides, the sequence is TGCGCCAGCAGCCAAGATGTACAGGGCCTTACCTACGAGCAGTACTTC.